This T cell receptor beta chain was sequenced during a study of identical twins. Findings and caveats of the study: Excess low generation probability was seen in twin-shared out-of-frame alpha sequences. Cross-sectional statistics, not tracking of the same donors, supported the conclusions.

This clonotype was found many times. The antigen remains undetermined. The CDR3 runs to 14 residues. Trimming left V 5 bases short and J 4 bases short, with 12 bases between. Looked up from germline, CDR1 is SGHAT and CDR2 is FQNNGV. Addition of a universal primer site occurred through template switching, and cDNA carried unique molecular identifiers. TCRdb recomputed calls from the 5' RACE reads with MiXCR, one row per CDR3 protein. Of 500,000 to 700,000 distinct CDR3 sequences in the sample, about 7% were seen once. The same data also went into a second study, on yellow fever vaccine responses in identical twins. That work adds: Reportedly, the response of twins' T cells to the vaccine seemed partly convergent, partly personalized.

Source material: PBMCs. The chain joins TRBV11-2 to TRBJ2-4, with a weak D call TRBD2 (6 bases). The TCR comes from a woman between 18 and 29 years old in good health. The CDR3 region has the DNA TGTGCCAGCAGCCCCCGGGACTTTAAAAACATTCAGTACTTC. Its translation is CASSPRDFKNIQYF.